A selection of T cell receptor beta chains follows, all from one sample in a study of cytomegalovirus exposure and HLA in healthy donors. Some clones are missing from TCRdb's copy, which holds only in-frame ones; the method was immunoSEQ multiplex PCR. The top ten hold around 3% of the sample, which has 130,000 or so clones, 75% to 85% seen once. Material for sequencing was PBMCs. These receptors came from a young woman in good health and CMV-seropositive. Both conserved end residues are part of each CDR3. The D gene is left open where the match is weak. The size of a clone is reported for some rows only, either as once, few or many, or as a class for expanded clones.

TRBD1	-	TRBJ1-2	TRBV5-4	CASDGTGGNYGYTF	TGTGCCAGCGACGGGACAGGGGGCAACTATGGCTACACCTTC
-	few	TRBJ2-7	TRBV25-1	CASSEYPGEGEQYF	TGTGCCAGCAGTGAATACCCAGGGGAGGGCGAGCAGTACTTC
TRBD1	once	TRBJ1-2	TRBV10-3	CAISEGDRGLDGYTF	TGTGCCATCAGTGAGGGAGACAGGGGGCTCGATGGCTACACCTTC
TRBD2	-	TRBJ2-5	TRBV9	CASSPRVSGGYQETQYF	TGTGCCAGCAGCCCTAGGGTTAGCGGGGGGTACCAAGAGACCCAGTACTTC
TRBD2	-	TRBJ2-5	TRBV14	CASSPRVSGGPQETQYF	TGTGCCAGCAGCCCTAGAGTTAGCGGGGGACCCCAAGAGACCCAGTACTTC
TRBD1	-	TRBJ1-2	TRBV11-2	CASNLVTGAFGYTF	TGTGCCAGCAACTTAGTGACAGGGGCATTCGGCTACACCTTC
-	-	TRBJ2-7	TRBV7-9	CAPRDCPYF	TGTGCCCCCCGGGACTGTCCGTACTTC
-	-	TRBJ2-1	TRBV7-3	CASSVTGYNEQFF	TGTGCCAGCAGCGTGACAGGCTACAATGAGCAGTTCTTC
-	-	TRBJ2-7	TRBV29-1	CSVQGWIYEQYF	TGCAGCGTCCAGGGCTGGATCTACGAGCAGTACTTC
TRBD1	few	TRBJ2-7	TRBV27	CASSLTGTGGYEQYF	TGTGCCAGCAGTTTAACCGGGACAGGGGGCTACGAGCAGTACTTC
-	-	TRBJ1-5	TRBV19	CASSPSRSLMPQHF	TGTGCCAGTAGCCCAAGTCGGAGCCTCATGCCCCAGCATTTT
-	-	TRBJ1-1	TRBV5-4	CASSWSAGGEAFF	TGTGCCAGCAGTTGGTCGGCCGGGGGGGAAGCTTTCTTT
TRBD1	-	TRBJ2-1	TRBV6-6	CASERTGAHEQFF	TGTGCCAGCGAGCGAACAGGGGCTCATGAGCAGTTCTTC
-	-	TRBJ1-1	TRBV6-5	CASRETGNTEAFF	TGTGCCAGCAGGGAGACAGGAAACACTGAAGCTTTCTTT
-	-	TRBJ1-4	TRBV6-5	CASSYAGADEKLFF	TGTGCCAGCAGTTACGCGGGGGCTGATGAAAAACTGTTTTTT
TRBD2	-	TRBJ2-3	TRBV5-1	CASSTVAGVADTQYF	TGCGCCAGCAGCACCGTAGCGGGGGTAGCAGATACGCAGTATTTT
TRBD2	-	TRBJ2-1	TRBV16	CASSQSLAGGPTHNEQFF	TGTGCCAGCAGCCAATCGTTAGCGGGGGGGCCTACACACAATGAGCAGTTCTTC
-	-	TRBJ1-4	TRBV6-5	CASSYSGFGNEKLFF	TGTGCCAGCAGTTATTCAGGGTTTGGGAATGAAAAACTGTTTTTT
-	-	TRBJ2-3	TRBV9	CASSVGKVVSTDTQYF	TGTGCCAGCAGCGTAGGTAAAGTAGTGAGCACAGATACGCAGTATTTT
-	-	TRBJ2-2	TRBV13	CASSLGPSSNTGELFF	TGTGCCAGCAGCTTAGGGCCAAGCTCGAACACCGGGGAGCTGTTTTTT
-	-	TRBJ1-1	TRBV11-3	CASSLLGNTEAFF	TGTGCCAGCAGCTTACTAGGGAACACTGAAGCTTTCTTT
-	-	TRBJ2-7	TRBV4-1	CASSQVGRYEQYF	TGCGCCAGCAGCCAAGTGGGGAGGTACGAGCAGTACTTC
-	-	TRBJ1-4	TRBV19	CASSTPGDSTNEKLFF	TGTGCCAGTAGTACCCCTGGGGACTCAACTAATGAAAAACTGTTTTTT
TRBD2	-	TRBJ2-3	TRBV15	CATRNGLAGTDTQYF	TGTGCCACCAGAAACGGACTAGCGGGCACAGATACGCAGTATTTT
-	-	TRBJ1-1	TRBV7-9	CASSGTSGTPFGTEAFF	TGTGCCAGCAGCGGTACCTCCGGGACACCTTTCGGGACTGAAGCTTTCTTT
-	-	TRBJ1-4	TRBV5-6	CASSLGQGNEKLFF	TGTGCCAGCAGCTTGGGGCAGGGTAATGAAAAACTGTTTTTT
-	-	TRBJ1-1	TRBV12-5	CASGLTQSGYTEAFF	TGTGCTAGTGGTTTAACTCAATCAGGGTACACTGAAGCTTTCTTT
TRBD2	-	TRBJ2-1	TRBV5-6	CASSAGGSEQFF	TGTGCCAGCAGTGCGGGGGGGTCTGAGCAGTTCTTC
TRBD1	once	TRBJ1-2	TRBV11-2	CASSLEGQGSGYTF	TGTGCCAGCAGCTTAGAGGGACAGGGGTCCGGCTACACCTTC
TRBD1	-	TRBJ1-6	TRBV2	CANRDRSYNSPLHF	TGTGCCAACCGGGACAGGTCCTATAATTCACCCCTCCACTTT
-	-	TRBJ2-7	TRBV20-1	CSASPGYEQYF	TGCAGTGCCAGCCCGGGATACGAGCAGTACTTC
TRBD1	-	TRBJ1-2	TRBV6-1	CASGGQLANYGYTF	TGTGCCAGCGGGGGACAGTTAGCTAACTATGGCTACACCTTC
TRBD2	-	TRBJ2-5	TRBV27	CASSLRPGGVETQYF	TGTGCCAGCAGTTTACGCCCGGGGGGGGTTGAGACCCAGTACTTC
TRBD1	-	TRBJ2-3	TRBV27	CASSPVTGARDTQYF	TGTGCCAGCAGTCCGGTGACAGGGGCAAGGGATACGCAGTATTTT
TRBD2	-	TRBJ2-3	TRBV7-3	CASSPGGPTQYF	TGTGCCAGCAGTCCGGGGGGTCCCACGCAGTATTTT
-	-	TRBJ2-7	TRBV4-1	CASSQAVTGRNEQYF	TGCGCCAGCAGCCAAGCCGTGACAGGGAGGAACGAGCAGTACTTC
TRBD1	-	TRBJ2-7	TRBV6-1	CASSEWGTGAREQYF	TGTGCCAGCAGTGAATGGGGGACAGGGGCTAGGGAGCAGTACTTC
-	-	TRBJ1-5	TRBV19	CASSIDPAAQPQHF	TGTGCCAGTAGTATAGATCCAGCGGCTCAGCCCCAGCATTTT
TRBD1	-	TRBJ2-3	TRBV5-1	CASSLLAGQGGTDTQYF	TGCGCCAGCAGCCTACTTGCGGGACAGGGGGGGACAGATACGCAGTATTTT
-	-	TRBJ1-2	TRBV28	CASSPPGYYGYTF	TGTGCCAGCTCACCCCCGGGATACTATGGCTACACCTTC
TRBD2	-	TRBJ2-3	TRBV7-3	CASSLRGGTDTQYF	TGTGCCAGCAGTCTGCGGGGGGGAACAGATACGCAGTATTTT
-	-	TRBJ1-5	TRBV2	CASNGQRGGGNQPQHF	TGTGCCAGCAATGGCCAGCGGGGGGGAGGCAATCAGCCCCAGCATTTT
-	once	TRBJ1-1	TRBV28	CASSDTGTEAFF	TGTGCCAGCAGTGATACAGGGACTGAAGCTTTCTTT
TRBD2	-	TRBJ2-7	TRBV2	CASSEVAGGYEQYF	TGTGCCAGCAGTGAGGTAGCGGGGGGCTACGAGCAGTACTTC
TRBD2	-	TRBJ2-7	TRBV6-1	CASRTRGGAYEQYF	TGTGCCAGCAGGACCCGCGGGGGGGCCTACGAGCAGTACTTC
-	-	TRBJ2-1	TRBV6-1	CASSEEYNEQFF	TGTGCCAGCAGTGAGGAGTACAATGAGCAGTTCTTC
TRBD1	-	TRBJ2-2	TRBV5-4	CASSLGPGQVMYTGELFF	TGTGCCAGCAGCCTGGGTCCGGGACAGGTGATGTACACCGGGGAGCTGTTTTTT
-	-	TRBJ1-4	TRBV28	CASSFRGVGEKLFF	TGTGCCAGCAGTTTTAGGGGCGTAGGTGAAAAACTGTTTTTT
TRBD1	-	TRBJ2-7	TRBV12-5	CASGLPTGQGAYEQYF	TGTGCTAGTGGTTTGCCCACGGGACAGGGGGCCTACGAGCAGTACTTC
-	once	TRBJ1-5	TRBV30	CAWSPEGTENQPQHF	TGTGCCTGGAGCCCCGAGGGAACGGAAAATCAGCCCCAGCATTTT
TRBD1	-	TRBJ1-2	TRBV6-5	CASSRQGTGYTF	TGTGCCAGCAGTCGACAGGGGACGGGCTACACCTTC
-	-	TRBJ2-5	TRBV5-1	CASSLVAGHDQETQYF	TGCGCCAGCAGCTTGGTGGCAGGGCACGACCAAGAGACCCAGTACTTC
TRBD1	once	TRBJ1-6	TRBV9	CASSVGQALNSPLHF	TGTGCCAGCAGCGTCGGACAGGCGCTTAATTCACCCCTCCACTTT
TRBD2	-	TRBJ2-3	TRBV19	CASSMYETSGSTQYF	TGTGCCAGTAGTATGTATGAGACTAGCGGTAGTACGCAGTATTTT
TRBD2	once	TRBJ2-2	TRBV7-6	CASSWTSDYTGELFF	TGTGCCAGCAGCTGGACTAGCGACTACACCGGGGAGCTGTTTTTT
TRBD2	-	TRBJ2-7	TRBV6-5	CASSYERGGTYEQYF	TGTGCCAGCAGTTACGAGCGGGGGGGAACCTACGAGCAGTACTTC
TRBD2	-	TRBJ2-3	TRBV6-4	CASGQAGKGTDTQYF	TGTGCCAGCGGACAAGCGGGGAAGGGGACAGATACGCAGTATTTT
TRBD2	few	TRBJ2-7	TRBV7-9	CSSSLSGGRYEQYF	TGTTCCAGCAGCTTAAGTGGCGGGAGGTACGAGCAGTACTTC
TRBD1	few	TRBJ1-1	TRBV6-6	CASSSAPTGDTEAFF	TGTGCCAGCAGTTCCGCGCCGACAGGGGACACTGAAGCTTTCTTT
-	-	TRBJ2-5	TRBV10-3	CAISEAVETQYF	TGTGCCATCAGTGAGGCGGTAGAGACCCAGTACTTC